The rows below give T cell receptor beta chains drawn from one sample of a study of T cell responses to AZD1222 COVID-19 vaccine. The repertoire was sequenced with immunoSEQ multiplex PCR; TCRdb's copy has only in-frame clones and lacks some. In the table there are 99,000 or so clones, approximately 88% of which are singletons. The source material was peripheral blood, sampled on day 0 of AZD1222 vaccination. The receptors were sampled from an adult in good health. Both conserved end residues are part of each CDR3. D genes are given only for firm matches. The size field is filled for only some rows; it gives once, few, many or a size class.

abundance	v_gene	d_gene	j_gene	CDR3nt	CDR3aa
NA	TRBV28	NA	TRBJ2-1	TGTGCCAGCAGCCCCGGGCCGTCATCCTACTACAATGAGCAGTTCTTC	CASSPGPSSYYNEQFF
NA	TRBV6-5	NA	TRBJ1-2	TGTGCCAGCAGTTCCGTGCCCGACTATGGCTACACCTTC	CASSSVPDYGYTF
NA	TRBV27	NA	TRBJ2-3	TGTGCCAGCAGTTTAGGCACAGATACGCAGTATTTT	CASSLGTDTQYF
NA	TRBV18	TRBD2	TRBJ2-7	TGTGCCAGCTCCACGAGCCCCTCTAGCGGGGCCTACGAGCAGTACTTC	CASSTSPSSGAYEQYF
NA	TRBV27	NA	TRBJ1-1	TGTGCCAGCAGTTTATCCCTATCAGGGTCCACTGAAGCTTTCTTT	CASSLSLSGSTEAFF
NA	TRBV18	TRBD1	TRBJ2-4	TGTGCCAGCTCACCCGGACGAGAGGGGGCGGCCAAAAACATTCAGTACTTC	CASSPGREGAAKNIQYF
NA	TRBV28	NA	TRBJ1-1	TGTGCCAGCAGCCGGCGCTCGAACACTGAAGCTTTCTTT	CASSRRSNTEAFF
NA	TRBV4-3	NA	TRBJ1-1	TGCGCCAGCAGCCCCCGGACAGCAAACACTGAAGCTTTCTTT	CASSPRTANTEAFF
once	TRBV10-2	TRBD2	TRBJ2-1	TGCGCCAGCAGAAAGGGACTAGCGGGAGAGGGATCCTACAATGAGCAGTTCTTC	CASRKGLAGEGSYNEQFF
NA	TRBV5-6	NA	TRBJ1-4	TGTGCCAGCAGCTTGTTAACAGGTACAAATGAAAAACTGTTTTTT	CASSLLTGTNEKLFF
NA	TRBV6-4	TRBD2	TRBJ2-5	TGTGCCAGCAGTCGACGGGAGGGAGAGACCCAGTACTTC	CASSRREGETQYF
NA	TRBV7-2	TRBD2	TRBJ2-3	TGTGCCAGCAGCTTAGCGAGTCGGGGAGGGGCAGATACGCAGTATTTT	CASSLASRGGADTQYF
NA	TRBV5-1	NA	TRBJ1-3	TGCGCCAGCAGTCAGGGGACTGGAAACACCATATATTTT	CASSQGTGNTIYF
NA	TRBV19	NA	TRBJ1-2	TGTGCCAGTAGTAGAACTAACTATGGCTACACCTTC	CASSRTNYGYTF
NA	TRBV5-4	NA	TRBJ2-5	TGTGCCAGCAGCTTGCCGGGGCTACTTCAAGAGACCCAGTACTTC	CASSLPGLLQETQYF
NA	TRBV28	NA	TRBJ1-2	TGTGCCAGCAGTTTAACGGCAGGCGTTAACTATGGCTACACCTTC	CASSLTAGVNYGYTF
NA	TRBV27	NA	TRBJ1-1	TGTGCCAGCAGTTTTGGGGGGACGAACACTGAAGCTTTCTTT	CASSFGGTNTEAFF
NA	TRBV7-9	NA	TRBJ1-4	TGTGCCAGCAGCTTAGTCCTTCGGGTAGGCAATGAAAAACTGTTTTTT	CASSLVLRVGNEKLFF
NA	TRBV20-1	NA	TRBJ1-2	TGCAGGGCGGACGGATACTATGGCTACACCTTC	CRADGYYGYTF
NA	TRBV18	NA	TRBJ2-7	TGTGCCAGCTCACCTTTGTTACGGGGAGGTCCCCCCTACGAGCAGTACTTC	CASSPLLRGGPPYEQYF
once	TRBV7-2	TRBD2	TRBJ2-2	TGTGCCAGCAGCCTCTCTCCTAGCGGGAGTAAGGGCGGGGAGCTGTTTTTT	CASSLSPSGSKGGELFF
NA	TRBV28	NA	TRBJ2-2	TGTGCCAGCAGTTTTCTACGGGAGTGGGGCACCGGGGAGCTGTTTTTT	CASSFLREWGTGELFF
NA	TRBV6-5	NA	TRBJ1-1	TGTGCCAGCAGTTACTCGGTGGGGGTCGCTGAAGCTTTCTTT	CASSYSVGVAEAFF
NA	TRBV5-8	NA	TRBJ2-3	TGTGCCAGCAGCTTGGGACAGCTAAGCACAGATACGCAGTATTTT	CASSLGQLSTDTQYF
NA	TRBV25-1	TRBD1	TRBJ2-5	TGTGCCAGCAGTGAGGACAGGGCGTACCAAGAGACCCAGTACTTC	CASSEDRAYQETQYF
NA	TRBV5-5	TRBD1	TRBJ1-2	TGTGCCAGCAGCTCTACAGGGGGCGCGGGTGGCTACACCTTC	CASSSTGGAGGYTF
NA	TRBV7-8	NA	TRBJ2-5	TGTGCCAGCGGTCGAGTGGGGGCCGCGGAGACCCAGTACTTC	CASGRVGAAETQYF
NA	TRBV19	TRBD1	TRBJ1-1	TGTGCCAGTAGTAGTGAGGGGGCAGTGAACACTGAAGCTTTCTTT	CASSSEGAVNTEAFF
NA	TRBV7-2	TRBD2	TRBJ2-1	TGTGCCAGCAGCTTATATGGGGTGTCTAGCGGGGTCTCCTACAATGAGCAGTTCTTC	CASSLYGVSSGVSYNEQFF
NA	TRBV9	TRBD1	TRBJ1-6	TGTGCCAGCAGCGTAGGGGAGGACAGGTATAATTCACCCCTCCACTTT	CASSVGEDRYNSPLHF
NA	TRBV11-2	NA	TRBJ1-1	TGTGCCAGCAGATACACCTGGGGGAACACTGAAGCTTTCTTT	CASRYTWGNTEAFF
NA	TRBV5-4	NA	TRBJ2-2	TGTGCCAGCAGCAAAGCCAGTGGTGGGAACACCGGGGAGCTGTTTTTT	CASSKASGGNTGELFF
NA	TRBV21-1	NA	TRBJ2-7	TGTGCCAAACCGGGACAGGGTTCCTACGAGCAGTACTTC	CAKPGQGSYEQYF
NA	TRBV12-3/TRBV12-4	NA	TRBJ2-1	TGTGCCAGCAGTTTTTTTGATTACACGCAGTTCTTC	CASSFFDYTQFF
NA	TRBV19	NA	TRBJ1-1	TGTGCCAGTAGTATAGCCTACTACACTGAAGCTTTCTTT	CASSIAYYTEAFF
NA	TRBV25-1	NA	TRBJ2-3	TGTGCCAGCAGCCGATTACGGGATACGCAGTATTTT	CASSRLRDTQYF
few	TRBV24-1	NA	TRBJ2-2	TGTGCCACCAGTGGGGGAGGGACAGGGAACACCGGGGAGCTGTTTTTT	CATSGGGTGNTGELFF
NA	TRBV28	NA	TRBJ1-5	TGTGCCAGCAGCCCCGCCGGGGCAGGGAGCAATCAGCCCCAGCATTTT	CASSPAGAGSNQPQHF
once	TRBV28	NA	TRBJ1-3	TGTGCCAGCAGTTCCCCGAGGGGAATGGCTGGAAACACCATATATTTT	CASSSPRGMAGNTIYF
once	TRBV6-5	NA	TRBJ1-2	TGTGCCAGCAGTTTGGGCTTTGGTGGCTACACCTTC	CASSLGFGGYTF
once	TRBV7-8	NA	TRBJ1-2	TGTGCCAGCAGCGCCCGTACGGAGGGAACTATTAACTATGGCTACACCTTC	CASSARTEGTINYGYTF
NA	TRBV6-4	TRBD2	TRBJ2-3	TGTGCCAGCAGTGAGGCTAGCGGGGGAGCTAGCACAGATACGCAGTATTTT	CASSEASGGASTDTQYF
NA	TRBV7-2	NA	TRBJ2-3	TGTGCCAGCAGCCCCTCGGGATTAGCTTCGTATACGCAGTATTTT	CASSPSGLASYTQYF
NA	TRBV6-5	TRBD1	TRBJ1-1	TGTGCCAGCAGTTACCAGGACAGGCCGTCAGCTTTCTTT	CASSYQDRPSAFF
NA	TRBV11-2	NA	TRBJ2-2	TGTGCCAGCAGCTTAGGGACCCCGAAGACCGGGGAGCTGTTTTTT	CASSLGTPKTGELFF
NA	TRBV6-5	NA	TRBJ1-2	TGTGCCAGCAGTTATGACGGGGCCTATGGCTACACCTTC	CASSYDGAYGYTF
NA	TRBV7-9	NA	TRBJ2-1	TGTGCCAGCAGCTCGAGGATATCCTACAATGAGCAGTTCTTC	CASSSRISYNEQFF
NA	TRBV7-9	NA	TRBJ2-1	TGTGCCAGCAGCACCCGGGACAAGCGGTACAATGAGCAGTTCTTC	CASSTRDKRYNEQFF
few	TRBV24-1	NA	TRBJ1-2	TGTGCCACCAGTGATTTGGATTGGGATTATGGCTACACCTTC	CATSDLDWDYGYTF
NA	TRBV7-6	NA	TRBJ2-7	TGTGCCAGCAGCTCACGAACCCGAAACAGCTACGAGCAGTACTTC	CASSSRTRNSYEQYF
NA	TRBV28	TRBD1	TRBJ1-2	TGTGCCAGCAGTTTGTCCGACAGGGTGACCTATGGCTACACCTTC	CASSLSDRVTYGYTF